The present TCR beta chain was sequenced within a study of graft-versus-host responses after intestinal transplantation. Overall study: Each transplant was multivisceral, liver-intestinal, or isolated intestinal. Study-level results: GvH clones turned up in recipient marrow; some had shown up first in ileum or blood.

V was cut by 0 bases and J by 2 bases, with 10 bases left in between. There are 16 residues in the CDR3. CDR1 and CDR2 (germline): SGHTA, FQGNSA. The assay was immunoSEQ multiplex PCR, and TCRdb's table has in-frame clones only and misses some. Counted here are roughly 100,000 clones, 93% occurring once; the ten biggest clones make up 0.95% to 1.5%. Remarks on this clone: Antigen specificity is unknown.

The specimen comprised unstimulated CD8+ T cells sorted from spleen or lymph node cells, sampled before intestinal transplant. This rearrangement joins TRBV7-2 to TRBJ2-2; unclear D gene. The sequence was collected from a human donor who received an intestinal transplant. This CDR3 is CASSLAGSINTGELFF. CDR3 nucleotide sequence: TGTGCCAGCAGCTTAGCTGGCTCTATTAACACCGGGGAGCTGTTTTTT.